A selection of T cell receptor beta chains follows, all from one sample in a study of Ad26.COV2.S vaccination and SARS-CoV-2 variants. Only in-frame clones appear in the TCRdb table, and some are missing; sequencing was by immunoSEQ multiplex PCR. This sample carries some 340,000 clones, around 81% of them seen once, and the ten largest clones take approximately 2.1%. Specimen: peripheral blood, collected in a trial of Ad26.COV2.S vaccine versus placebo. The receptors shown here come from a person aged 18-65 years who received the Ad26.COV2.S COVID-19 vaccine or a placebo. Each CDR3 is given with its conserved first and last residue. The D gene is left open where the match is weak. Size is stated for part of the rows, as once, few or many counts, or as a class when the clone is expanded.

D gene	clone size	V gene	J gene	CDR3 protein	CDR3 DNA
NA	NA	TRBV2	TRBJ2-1	CASIPAPSANEQFF	TGTGCCAGCATCCCGGCCCCTTCGGCCAATGAGCAGTTCTTC
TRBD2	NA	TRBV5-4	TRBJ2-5	CASSNALSGKETQYF	TGTGCCAGCAGCAATGCCCTTAGCGGGAAAGAGACCCAGTACTTC
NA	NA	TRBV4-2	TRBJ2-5	CASSQGGGDQETQYF	TGTGCCAGCAGCCAGGGAGGGGGGGATCAAGAGACCCAGTACTTC
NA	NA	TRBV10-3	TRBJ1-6	CAISEDGANSPLHF	TGTGCCATCAGTGAGGATGGGGCTAATTCACCCCTCCACTTT
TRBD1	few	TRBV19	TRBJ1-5	CASSMTGLGLHF	TGTGCCAGTAGTATGACAGGGCTTGGGTTGCATTTT
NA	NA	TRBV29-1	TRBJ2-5	CSATGPYQETQYF	TGCAGCGCGACAGGACCGTACCAAGAGACCCAGTACTTC
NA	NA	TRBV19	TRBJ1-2	CASSIKSGNPYGYTF	TGTGCCAGTAGTATAAAATCAGGGAATCCCTATGGCTACACCTTC
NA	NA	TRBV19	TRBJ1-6	CASSIHRSSYNSPLHF	TGTGCCAGTAGTATTCACCGGAGCTCCTATAATTCACCCCTCCACTTT
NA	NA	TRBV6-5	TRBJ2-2	CASSPGGGIGELFF	TGTGCCAGCAGCCCGGGCGGCGGGATCGGGGAGCTGTTTTTT
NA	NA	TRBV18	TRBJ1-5	CASSPYGVENQPQHF	TGTGCCAGCTCACCATACGGGGTGGAGAATCAGCCCCAGCATTTT
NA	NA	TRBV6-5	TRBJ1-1	CASRLGKDTEAFF	TGTGCCAGCAGGCTGGGTAAGGACACTGAAGCTTTCTTT
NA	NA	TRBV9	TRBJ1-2	CASSVASRDVYGYTF	TGTGCCAGCAGCGTAGCCTCCAGGGACGTCTATGGCTACACCTTC
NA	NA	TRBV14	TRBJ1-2	CASSQDHARGYGYTF	TGTGCCAGCAGCCAAGATCATGCCAGGGGCTATGGCTACACCTTC
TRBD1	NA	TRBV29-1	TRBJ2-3	CSVEGGTAPTDTQYF	TGCAGCGTTGAAGGGGGGACAGCACCCACAGATACGCAGTATTTT
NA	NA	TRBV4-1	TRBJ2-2	CASSQGLRGELFF	TGCGCCAGCAGCCAAGGACTCCGCGGGGAGCTGTTTTTT
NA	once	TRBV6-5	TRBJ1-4	CASSGKEARFF	TGTGCCAGCAGCGGAAAGGAGGCAAGGTTTTTT
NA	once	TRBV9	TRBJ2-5	CASSVRSEETQYF	TGTGCCAGCAGCGTACGTTCCGAAGAGACCCAGTACTTC
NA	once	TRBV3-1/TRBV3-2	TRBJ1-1	CASAGGGDTEAFF	TGTGCCAGTGCTGGGGGGGGTGACACTGAAGCTTTCTTT
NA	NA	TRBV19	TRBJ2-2	CASTNLDSSNTGELFF	TGTGCCAGTACTAATCTCGACAGTTCGAACACCGGGGAGCTGTTTTTT
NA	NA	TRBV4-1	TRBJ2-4	CASSQVGQGKNIQYF	TGCGCCAGCAGCCAAGTAGGGCAGGGAAAAAACATTCAGTACTTC
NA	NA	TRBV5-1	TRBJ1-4	CASSLGGLNEKLFF	TGCGCCAGCAGCTTGGGAGGGTTAAATGAAAAACTGTTTTTT
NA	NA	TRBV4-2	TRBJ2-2	CASSPEGGGTGELFF	TGTGCCAGCAGCCCGGAGGGGGGAGGAACCGGGGAGCTGTTTTTT
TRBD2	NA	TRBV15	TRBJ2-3	CATSRGLAGSGDTQYF	TGTGCCACCAGCAGAGGACTAGCGGGGAGCGGGGATACGCAGTATTTT
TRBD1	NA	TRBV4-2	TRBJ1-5	CASSQSGTGRSNQPQHF	TGTGCCAGCAGCCAATCCGGGACAGGGCGAAGTAATCAGCCCCAGCATTTT
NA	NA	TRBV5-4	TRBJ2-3	CASSLLGGTDTQYF	TGTGCCAGCAGCTTGCTTGGAGGCACAGATACGCAGTATTTT
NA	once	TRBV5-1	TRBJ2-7	CASSLLTAYEQYF	TGCGCCAGCAGCTTGTTAACAGCCTACGAGCAGTACTTC
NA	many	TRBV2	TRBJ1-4	CASRDIGIANEKLFF	TGTGCCAGCAGGGACATAGGGATTGCTAATGAAAAACTGTTTTTT